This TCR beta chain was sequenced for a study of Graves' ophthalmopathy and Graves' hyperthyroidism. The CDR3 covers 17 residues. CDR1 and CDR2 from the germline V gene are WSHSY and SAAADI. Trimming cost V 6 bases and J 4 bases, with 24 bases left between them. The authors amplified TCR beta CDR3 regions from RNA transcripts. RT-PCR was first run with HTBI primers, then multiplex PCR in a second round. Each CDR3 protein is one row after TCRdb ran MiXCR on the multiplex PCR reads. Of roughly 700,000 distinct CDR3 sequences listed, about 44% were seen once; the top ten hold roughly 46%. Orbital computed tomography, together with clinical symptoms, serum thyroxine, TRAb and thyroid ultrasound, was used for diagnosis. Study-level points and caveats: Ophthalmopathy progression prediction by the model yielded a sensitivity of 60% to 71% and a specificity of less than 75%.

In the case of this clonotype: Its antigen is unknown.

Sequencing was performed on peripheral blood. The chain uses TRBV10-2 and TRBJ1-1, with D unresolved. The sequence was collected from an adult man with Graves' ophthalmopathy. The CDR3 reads CASSPLALEGSGTEAFF. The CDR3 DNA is TGCGCCAGCAGCCCCCTCGCCTTAGAGGGATCAGGCACTGAAGCTTTCTTT.